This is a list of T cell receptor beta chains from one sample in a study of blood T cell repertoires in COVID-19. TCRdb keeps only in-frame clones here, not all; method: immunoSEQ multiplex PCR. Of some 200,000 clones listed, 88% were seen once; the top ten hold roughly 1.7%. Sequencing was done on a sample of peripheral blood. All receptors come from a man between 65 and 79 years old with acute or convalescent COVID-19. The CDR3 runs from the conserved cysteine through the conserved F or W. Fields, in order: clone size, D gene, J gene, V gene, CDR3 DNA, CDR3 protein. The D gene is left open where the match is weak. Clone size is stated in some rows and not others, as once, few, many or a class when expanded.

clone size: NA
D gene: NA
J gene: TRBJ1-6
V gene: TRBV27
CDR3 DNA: TGTGCCAGCAGTCCCACTTACTCACCCCTCCACTTT
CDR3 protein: CASSPTYSPLHF

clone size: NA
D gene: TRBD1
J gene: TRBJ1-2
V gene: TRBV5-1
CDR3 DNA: TGCGCCAGCAGCTCCAACCCCGGGACAGAGCACTATGGCTACACCTTC
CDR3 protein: CASSSNPGTEHYGYTF

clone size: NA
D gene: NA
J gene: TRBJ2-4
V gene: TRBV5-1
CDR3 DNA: TGCGCCAGCAGCTTACAACCCCAGGGTAACATTCAGTACTTC
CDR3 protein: CASSLQPQGNIQYF

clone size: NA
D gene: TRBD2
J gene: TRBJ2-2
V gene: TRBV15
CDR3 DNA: TGTGCCACCAGCAGAGTAAAAGCGGGAGAGGGCACCGGGGAGCTGTTTTTT
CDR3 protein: CATSRVKAGEGTGELFF

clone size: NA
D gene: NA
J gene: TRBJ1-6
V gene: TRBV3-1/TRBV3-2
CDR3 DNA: TGTGCCAGCAGCCAAGATTTATCACCCCTCCACTTT
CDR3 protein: CASSQDLSPLHF

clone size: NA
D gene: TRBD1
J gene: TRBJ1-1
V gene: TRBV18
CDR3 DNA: TGTGCCAGCTCACCAAGGACAGGGACGGACACTGAAGCTTTCTTT
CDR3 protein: CASSPRTGTDTEAFF

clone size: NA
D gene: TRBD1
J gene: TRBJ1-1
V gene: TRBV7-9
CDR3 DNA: TGTGCCAGCAGCTTAGCGGGTGCAGGGGGCTGGCTGAACACTGAAGCTTTCTTT
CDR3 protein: CASSLAGAGGWLNTEAFF

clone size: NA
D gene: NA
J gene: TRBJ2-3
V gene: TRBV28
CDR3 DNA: TGTGCCAGCAGTCCCAACACAGATACGCAGTATTTT
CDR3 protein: CASSPNTDTQYF

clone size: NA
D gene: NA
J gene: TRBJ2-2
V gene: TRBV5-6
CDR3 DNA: TGTGCCAGCAGCAAGGACTGGAACACCGGGGAGCTGTTTTTT
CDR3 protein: CASSKDWNTGELFF

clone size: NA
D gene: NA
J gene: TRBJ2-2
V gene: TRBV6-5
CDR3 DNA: TGTGCCAGCAGACGGTCGTTGGGGGAGCTGTTTTTT
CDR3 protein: CASRRSLGELFF

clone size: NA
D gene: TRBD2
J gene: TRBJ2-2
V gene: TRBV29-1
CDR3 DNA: TGCAGCGCCTGGACTAGCGGGACCTCGAACACCGGGGAGCTGTTTTTT
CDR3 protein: CSAWTSGTSNTGELFF

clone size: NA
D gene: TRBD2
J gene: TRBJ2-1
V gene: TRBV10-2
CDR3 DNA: TGCGCCAGCAGTCCGGGACTAGCGGGAGTCATCCCCTACAATGAGCAGTTCTTC
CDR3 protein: CASSPGLAGVIPYNEQFF

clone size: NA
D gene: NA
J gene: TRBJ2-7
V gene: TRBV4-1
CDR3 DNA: TGCGCCAGCAGCCAATCGAGCCGGGGTGTTCTGTCGGAGCAGTACTTC
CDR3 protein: CASSQSSRGVLSEQYF

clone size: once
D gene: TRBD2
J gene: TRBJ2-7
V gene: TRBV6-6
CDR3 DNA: TGTGCCTGCCAAGGACTAGCGGGATCCTACGAGCAGTACTTC
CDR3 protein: CACQGLAGSYEQYF

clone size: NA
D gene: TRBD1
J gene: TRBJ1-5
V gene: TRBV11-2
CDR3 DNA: TGTGCCAGCAGCCCACCCCTTCGGACAGGGAACGTAGGCAATCAGCCCCAGCATTTT
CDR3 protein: CASSPPLRTGNVGNQPQHF

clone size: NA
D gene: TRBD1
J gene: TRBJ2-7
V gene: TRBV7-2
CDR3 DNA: TGTGCCAGCAGCCCGGGGACAGGGCTCTCCTACGAGCAGTACTTC
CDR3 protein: CASSPGTGLSYEQYF

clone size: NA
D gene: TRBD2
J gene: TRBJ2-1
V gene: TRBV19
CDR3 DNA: TGTGCCAGTAGTATGGGAGCGGGAGGTGGGAGTGAGCAGTTCTTC
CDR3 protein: CASSMGAGGGSEQFF

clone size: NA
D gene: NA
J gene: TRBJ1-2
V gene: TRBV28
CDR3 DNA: TGTGCCAGCAGTTTAATTGCAGGGGCCGGTGGCTACACCTTC
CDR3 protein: CASSLIAGAGGYTF

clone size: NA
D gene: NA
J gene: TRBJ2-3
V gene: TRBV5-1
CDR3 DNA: TGCGCCAGCAGTCAAATAGCGGAGCGGGCAGATACGCAGTATTTT
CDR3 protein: CASSQIAERADTQYF

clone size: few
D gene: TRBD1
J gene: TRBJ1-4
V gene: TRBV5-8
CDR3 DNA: TGTGCCAGCAGCTCTAGGACAGGGGGTTCTGAAAAACTGTTTTTT
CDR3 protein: CASSSRTGGSEKLFF

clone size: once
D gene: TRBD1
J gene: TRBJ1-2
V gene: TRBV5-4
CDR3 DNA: TGTGCCAGCAGGATGACAGGGATATATGGCTACACCTTC
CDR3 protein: CASRMTGIYGYTF

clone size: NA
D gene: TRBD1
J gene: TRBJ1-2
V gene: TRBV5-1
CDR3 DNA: TGCGCCAGCAGCTTGGGGACAGGGGGCGCGAGTGGCTACACCTTC
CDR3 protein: CASSLGTGGASGYTF

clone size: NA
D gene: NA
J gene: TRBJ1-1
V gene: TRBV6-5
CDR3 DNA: TGTGCCAGCAGCTACGGGACTGATGCGGAAGCTTTCTTT
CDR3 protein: CASSYGTDAEAFF

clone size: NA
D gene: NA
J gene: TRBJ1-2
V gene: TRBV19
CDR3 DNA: TGTGCCAGTATAGAAACAGGTTTTAACTATGGCTACACCTTC
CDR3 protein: CASIETGFNYGYTF

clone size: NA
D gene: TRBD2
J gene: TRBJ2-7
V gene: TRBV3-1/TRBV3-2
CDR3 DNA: TGTGCCAGCAGTAGACTAGCGGGGGGCCCCTACGAGCAGTACTTC
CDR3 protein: CASSRLAGGPYEQYF

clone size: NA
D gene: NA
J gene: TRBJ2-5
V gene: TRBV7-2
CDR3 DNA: TGTGCCAGCAGCCTGGGGGACTCTGGGATGAGAGAGACCCAGTACTTC
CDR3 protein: CASSLGDSGMRETQYF

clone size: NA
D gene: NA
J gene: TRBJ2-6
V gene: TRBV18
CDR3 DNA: TGTGCCAGCTCACCAATTTTGAGCCGCTCTGGGGCCAACGTCCTGACTTTC
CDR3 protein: CASSPILSRSGANVLTF

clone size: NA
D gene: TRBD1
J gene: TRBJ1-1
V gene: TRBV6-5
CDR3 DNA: TGTGCCAGCAGTTATCAATTCACAGGGGGCACTGAAGCTTTCTTT
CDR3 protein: CASSYQFTGGTEAFF

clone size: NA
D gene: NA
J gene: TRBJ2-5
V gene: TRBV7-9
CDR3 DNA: TGTGCCAGCAGCCCTGGGGGCAGCCAGACCCAGTACTTC
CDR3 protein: CASSPGGSQTQYF

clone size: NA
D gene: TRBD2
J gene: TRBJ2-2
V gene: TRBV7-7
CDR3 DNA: TGTGCCAGCAGCCCTATAGCGGGACGCACCGGGGAGCTGTTTTTT
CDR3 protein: CASSPIAGRTGELFF

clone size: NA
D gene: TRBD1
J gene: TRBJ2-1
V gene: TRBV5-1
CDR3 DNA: TGCGCCAGCAGCCCGGGCTGGGGACAGGGTTTCGATGAGCAGTTCTTC
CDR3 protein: CASSPGWGQGFDEQFF

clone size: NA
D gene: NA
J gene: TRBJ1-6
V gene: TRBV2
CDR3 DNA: TGTGCCAGCCAACAGGAACGGCTACGCTCCTATAATTCACCCCTCCACTTT
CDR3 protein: CASQQERLRSYNSPLHF

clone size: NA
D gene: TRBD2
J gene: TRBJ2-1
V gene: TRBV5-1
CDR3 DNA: TGCGCCAGCAGCTTGGCCGGGACTAGCGGGTACAATGAGCAGTTCTTC
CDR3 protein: CASSLAGTSGYNEQFF

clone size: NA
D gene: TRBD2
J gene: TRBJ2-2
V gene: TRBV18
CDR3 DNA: TGTGCCAGCTCAGTGGGACTAGCGGGGACTGCGAACACCGGGGAGCTGTTTTTT
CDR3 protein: CASSVGLAGTANTGELFF

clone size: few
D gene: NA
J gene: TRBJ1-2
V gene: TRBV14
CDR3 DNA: TGTGCCAGCAGCCCTTCACGCAGAGGCTACACCTTC
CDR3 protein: CASSPSRRGYTF

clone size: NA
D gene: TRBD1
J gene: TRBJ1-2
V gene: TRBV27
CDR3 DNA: TGTGCCAGCAGCGCAGGGGGCTATGGCTACACCTTC
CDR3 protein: CASSAGGYGYTF

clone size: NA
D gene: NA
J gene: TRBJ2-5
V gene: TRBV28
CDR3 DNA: TGTGCCATCGCCGGACCGGGGGAGACCCAGTACTTC
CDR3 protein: CAIAGPGETQYF

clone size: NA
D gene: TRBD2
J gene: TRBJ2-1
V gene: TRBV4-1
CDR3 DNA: TGCGCCAGCAGCCAAGATGTACTAGCGGGGTACAATGAGCAGTTCTTC
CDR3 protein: CASSQDVLAGYNEQFF

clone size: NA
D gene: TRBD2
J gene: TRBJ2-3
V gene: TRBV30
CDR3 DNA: TGTGCCTGGAGTACCGGTACTAGCGTTACAAGGGATACGCAGTATTTT
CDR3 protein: CAWSTGTSVTRDTQYF

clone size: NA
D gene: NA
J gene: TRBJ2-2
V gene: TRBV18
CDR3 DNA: TGTGCCAGCTCTTACGGGACTTTGAACACCGGGGAGCTGTTTTTT
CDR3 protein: CASSYGTLNTGELFF

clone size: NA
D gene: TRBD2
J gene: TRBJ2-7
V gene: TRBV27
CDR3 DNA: TGTGCCAGCAGTTTTGGACTAGCGGAAACCTACGAGCAGTACTTC
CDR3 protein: CASSFGLAETYEQYF

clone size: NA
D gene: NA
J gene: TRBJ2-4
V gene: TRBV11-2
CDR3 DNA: TGTGCCAGCAGCTTGATTAAAGCGGTAGCCAAAAACATTCAGTACTTC
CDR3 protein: CASSLIKAVAKNIQYF

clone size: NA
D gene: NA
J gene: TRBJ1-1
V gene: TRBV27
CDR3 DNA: TGTGCCAGCAGTTTTCGGTTTGCGATGAACACTGAAGCTTTCTTT
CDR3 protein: CASSFRFAMNTEAFF

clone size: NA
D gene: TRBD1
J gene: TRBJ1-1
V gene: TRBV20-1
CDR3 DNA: TGCAGTGCTAGTACCGGGACAGTTAACACTGAAGCTTTCTTT
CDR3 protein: CSASTGTVNTEAFF

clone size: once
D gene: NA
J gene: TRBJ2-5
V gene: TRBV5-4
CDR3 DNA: TGTGCCAGCAGCCCTGGGGGGGCGGGAGCCTGGGAGACCCAGTACTTC
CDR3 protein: CASSPGGAGAWETQYF

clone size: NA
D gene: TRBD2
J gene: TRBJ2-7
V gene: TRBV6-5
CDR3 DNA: TGTGCCAGCAGACAGGGACTAGGGTATCCCTACGAGCAGTACTTC
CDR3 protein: CASRQGLGYPYEQYF

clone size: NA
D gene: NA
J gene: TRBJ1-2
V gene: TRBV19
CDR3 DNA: TGTGCCAGCCAGCCACAGGGAAGGTATGGCTACACCTTC
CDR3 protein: CASQPQGRYGYTF

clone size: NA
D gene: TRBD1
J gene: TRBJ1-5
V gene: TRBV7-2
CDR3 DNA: TGTGCCAGCAGTTGGACAGGGAGCAATCAGCCCCAGCATTTT
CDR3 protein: CASSWTGSNQPQHF

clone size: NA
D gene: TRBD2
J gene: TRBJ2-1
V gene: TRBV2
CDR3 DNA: TGTGCCAGCAGTGCTAGGACTAGCGGGAACAATGAGCAGTTCTTC
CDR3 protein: CASSARTSGNNEQFF

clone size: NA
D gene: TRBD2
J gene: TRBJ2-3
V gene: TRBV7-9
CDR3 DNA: TGTGCCAGCAGCTTAGCACTAGCGGAGACTACAGATACGCAGTATTTT
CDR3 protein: CASSLALAETTDTQYF

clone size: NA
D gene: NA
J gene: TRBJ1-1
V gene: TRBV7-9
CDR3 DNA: TGTGCCAGCAGCACCTCTGGGAGGCCGGCTTTCTTT
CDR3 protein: CASSTSGRPAFF

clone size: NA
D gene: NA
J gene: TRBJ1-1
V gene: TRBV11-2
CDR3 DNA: TGTGCCAGCAGCCGAATTGGGGGGGACACTGAAGCTTTCTTT
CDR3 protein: CASSRIGGDTEAFF